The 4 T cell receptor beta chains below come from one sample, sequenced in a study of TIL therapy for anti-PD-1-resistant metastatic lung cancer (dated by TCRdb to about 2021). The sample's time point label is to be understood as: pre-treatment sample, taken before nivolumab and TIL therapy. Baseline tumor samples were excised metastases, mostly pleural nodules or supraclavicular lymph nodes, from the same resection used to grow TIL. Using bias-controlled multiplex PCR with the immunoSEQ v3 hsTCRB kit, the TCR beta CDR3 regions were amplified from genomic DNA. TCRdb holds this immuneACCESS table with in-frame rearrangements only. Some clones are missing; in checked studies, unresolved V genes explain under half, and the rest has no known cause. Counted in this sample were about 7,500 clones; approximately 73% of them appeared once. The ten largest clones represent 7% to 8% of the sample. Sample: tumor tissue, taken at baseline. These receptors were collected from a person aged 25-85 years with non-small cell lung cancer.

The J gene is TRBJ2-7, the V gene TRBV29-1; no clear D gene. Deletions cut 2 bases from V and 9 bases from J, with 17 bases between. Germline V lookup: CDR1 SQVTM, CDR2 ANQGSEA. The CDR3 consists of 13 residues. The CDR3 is CSVELSNGSGQYF. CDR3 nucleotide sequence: TGCAGCGTTGAACTAAGTAACGGGTCAGGGCAGTACTTC.

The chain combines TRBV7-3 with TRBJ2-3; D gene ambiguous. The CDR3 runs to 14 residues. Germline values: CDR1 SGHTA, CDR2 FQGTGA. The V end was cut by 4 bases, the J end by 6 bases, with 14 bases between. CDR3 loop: CASSSDPRSDTQYF. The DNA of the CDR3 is TGTGCCAGCAGCTCGGATCCTAGGTCTGATACGCAGTATTTT.

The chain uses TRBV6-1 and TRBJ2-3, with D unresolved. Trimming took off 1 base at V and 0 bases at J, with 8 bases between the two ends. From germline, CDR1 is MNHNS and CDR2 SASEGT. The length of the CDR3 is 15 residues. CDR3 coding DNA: TGTGCCAGCAGTGAAGGGCCAGCAAGCACAGATACGCAGTATTTT. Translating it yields CASSEGPASTDTQYF.

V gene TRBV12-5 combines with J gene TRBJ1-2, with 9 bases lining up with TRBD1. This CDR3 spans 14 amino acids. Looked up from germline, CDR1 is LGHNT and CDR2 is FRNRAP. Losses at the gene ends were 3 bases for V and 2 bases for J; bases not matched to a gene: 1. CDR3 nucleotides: TGTGCTAGTGGTTTAGGGACAGGGAACTATGGCTACACCTTC. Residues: CASGLGTGNYGYTF. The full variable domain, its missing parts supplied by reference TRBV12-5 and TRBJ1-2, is DARVTQTPRHKVTEMGQEVTMRCQPILGHNTVFWYRQTMMQGLELLAYFRNRAPLDDSGMPKDRFSAEMPDATLATLKIQPSEPRDSAVYFCASGLGTGNYGYTFGSGTRLTVV.